This TCR beta chain was recorded in a study of blood T cell repertoires in COVID-19. Across the study: Italy, Spain and the United States were the sources of the convalescent and acute COVID-19 samples. PBMCs, B-cell-depleted T cells, or T cells provided the cDNA or gDNA that made up the material.

Germline values: CDR1 MNHEY, CDR2 SVGEGT. CDR3 length: 18 residues. Trimming took 2 bases from V and 2 from J; bases not matched to a gene: 7. Authors' methods: For nucleated cells, counts were estimated from reference gene primer amplification. Measured with immunoSEQ multiplex PCR; TCRdb has only the in-frame clones, and not every one. That table gives V, J and clone size, and the DNA gave D and trimming. The table lists about 200,000 clones, roughly 87% of them singletons, with about 22% in the top ten. The sequence derives from a man in his 60s with active or convalescent COVID-19. Sequenced sample: peripheral blood. The chain links TRBV6-2 or TRBV6-3 to TRBJ2-7; TRBD2 matches at 15 bases. The CDR3 DNA follows: TGTGCCAGCAGTTACGAGAGGACTAGCGGGGGGGAACCCTACGAGCAGTACTTC. It specifies CASSYERTSGGEPYEQYF.